This T cell receptor beta chain is from a study of cytomegalovirus exposure and HLA in healthy donors. The primer mix had 60 Vbeta and 13 Jbeta primers. Libraries were prepared by immunoSEQ multiplex PCR; TCRdb keeps only in-frame clonotypes and omits some of them. Found here are roughly 180,000 clones, almost 80% of them singletons; the top ten hold roughly 1.3%. Each of the donors was a healthy bone marrow donor. This clone was counted a single time. Its antigen is as yet unknown. Broader study findings: Analysis performed later showed TCR beta chains linked to HLA being more clonally expanded than equally common others.

This CDR3 spans 15 amino acids. The germline V gene has CDR1 SGHRS and CDR2 YFSETQ. Trimming took 0 bases from V and 0 from J, leaving 9 bases between them. The TCR comes from a man aged 30-40 years in good health and CMV-seronegative. The material sequenced was PBMCs. The rearrangement uses TRBV5-1 and TRBJ1-1; D is perhaps TRBD1 (5 bases). In nucleotides, the CDR3 is TGCGCCAGCAGCTTGGGCTCAGGGATGAACACTGAAGCTTTCTTT. Residues: CASSLGSGMNTEAFF.